The T cell receptor beta chain under discussion was sequenced for a study of CDR3 diversity in severe acne (dated by TCRdb to the late 2010s). With regard to this clonotype: Its specific antigen is unknown. It has no much larger one-base neighbor in the sample; base qualities were not kept.

The library was produced with PCR. TCRdb lists the instrument as Illumina HiSeq 2000. Through fastp at Q25 and MiXCR, TCRdb rebuilt clones from the public reads, retaining in-frame beta chains. Rows merge per CDR3 protein into single entries with the most common DNA and genes. This sample is represented by approximately 90,000 distinct CDR3 sequences; approximately 49% of them were singletons. The ten largest clones add up to around a tenth of the sample. The CDR3 runs 16 amino acids, cysteine and phenylalanine included. Only CDR3 DNA remains: 48 bases, in frame from the first base. CDR1 LNHDA and CDR2 SQIVND are derived from the germline V gene (reference sequence). The germline V and J ends show losses of 10 bases and 4 bases respectively, and no gene match explains 14 bases of the junction.

This receptor was identified in a male donor with severe acne vulgaris. The chain is made from TRBV19 and TRBJ2-5; 11 junctional bases match TRBD2. Sequencing used blood. The DNA reads as follows: TGTGCCACCGCCCGCCTGACTAGCGGGGCTAGAGAGACCCAGTACTTC. Translated, this is CATARLTSGARETQYF.